The source of this T cell receptor (beta chain) is a study of human thymus T cells (TCRdb year 2020). About the investigation overall: TCR alpha and beta repertoires from roughly 8 infant thymus samples and four related peripheral blood samples were characterized in the study. The cohort included several male and a couple of female infants, with donor ages spanning 7 to 244 days. Paper-wide results and their limitations: Biased V and J gene segment usage appeared to be present in both thymic and peripheral blood repertoires. On average, thymus samples yielded around 800,000 unique TCRB clonotypes, whereas blood samples yielded 70,000 to 100,000.

The junction carries 8 bases between V and J, which are trimmed by 5 bases and 1 base respectively. The CDR3 contains 13 residues, cysteine and phenylalanine counted. Of the read, only the CDR3 DNA is kept; its 39 bases are in frame from base 1. Taken from the germline V gene (reference sequence), the CDR1 and CDR2 loops are LNHDA and SQIVND. Note on this clone: Its binding antigen is unknown. The record has no base qualities; no much larger clone is one base away.

The donors were immunologically healthy infants in Finland who had open corrective cardiac surgery for congenital heart defects. During surgery, a small about 0.5-1 mL aliquot of peripheral blood was collected from four of the eight donors. Instead of starting from a fixed cell number, genomic DNA extraction from blood samples used all available leukocytes. Erythrocytes were removed from blood with ACK lysis buffer, and the leukocytes were stored as pellets at -70 °C. A QIAsymphony instrument was used to extract genomic DNA from frozen cell pellets. TCRB and TCRAD loci were amplified from a standardized quantity of quality-controlled genomic DNA using the immunoSEQ multiplex PCR assay. Amplicons spanned the V(D)J region at a length sufficient to cover the CDR3 and identify V and J genes. The commercial immunoSEQ service was used to sequence amplicons on an Illumina platform. As for how the authors treated the data: Primer bias and sequencing errors were corrected as previously described, and TCRAD and TCRB definitions were based on the IMGT database. Analysis of the repertoires was done with immunoSEQ Analyzer 3.0 and VDJTools and included basic statistics, V/J segment usage, diversity estimates, rarefaction and pairwise overlap. Diversity was estimated with Chao1, ChaoE, Efron-Thisted, Shannon and inverse Simpson indices, and also on datasets down-sampled to the smallest sample. For repertoire overlap, CDR3 nucleotide sequence, V gene and J gene had to match strictly, and clustering was done by Jaccard-based multidimensional scaling. Not all clones reach the TCRdb copy of this immuneACCESS table, which keeps in-frame sequences only. Checked studies attribute under half of the gap to unresolved V genes and leave the rest unexplained. V and J calls and clone size follow that table, whereas D and trimming were derived from the DNA. The sample yields about 46,000 clones; around 93% were counted once. The ten most abundant clones make up approximately 0.17% of the sample.

The sequencing sample was made of blood. The receptor was isolated from a girl under three years old with a congenital heart defect but otherwise immunologically healthy. The chain uses TRBV19 and TRBJ2-5; a confident D gene designation cannot be given. The CDR3 amino acid sequence is: CASSQAGQETQYF. The nucleotide sequence reads TGTGCCAGTAGTCAGGCAGGCCAAGAGACCCAGTACTTC.